This entry is about one T cell receptor (beta chain). The antigen remains undetermined. Relative to the germline gene, one junction end is altered; a read error may explain this. These data are taken from a study of CD8 T cells in ankylosing spondylitis. TCRdb reprocessed the 5' RACE reads with MiXCR, giving one entry per CDR3 protein. The data contain around 770,000 distinct CDR3 sequences, 12% of them singletons. Study-wide points: Characteristic of ankylosing spondylitis blood, it appeared, was a TCR beta motif comprising several highly homologous variants.

CDR1 and CDR2 from the germline V gene are SGHVS and FNYEAQ. CDR3 size: 13 residues. The clonotype was recovered from a male donor with ankylosing spondylitis. The J gene is TRBJ1-2, the V gene TRBV7-6; 7 bases align to TRBD1. The material sequenced was blood, either unsorted or a sorted T cell fraction (not recorded which). DNA of the CDR3: TGTACCAGCAGCCTAAGTCCAGGGGGTGGCTACACCTTC. It codes for CTSSLSPGGGYTF.